The 28 T cell receptor beta chains below all came from one sample that was sequenced in a study of a mutant IDH1 vaccine in newly diagnosed glioma. This sample's time point: baseline, week 1 (first vaccination visit). The treatment is: pre-vaccination baseline after standard-of-care therapy. Sequenced by immunoSEQ multiplex PCR; TCRdb stores in-frame clones only, minus some. The data contain approximately 92,000 clones, approximately 83% of them singletons. Sequences were derived from PBMCs, sampled from a glioma patient treated with radiotherapy, temozolomide or both. Receptors were obtained from a woman between 50 and 59 years old with glioma.

This clone was seen a few times. The CDR3 spells CASRPGQFYEQYF. CDR3 coding DNA: TGTGCCAGCAGGCCGGGACAGTTCTACGAGCAGTACTTC. V usage is TRBV2 and J usage is TRBJ2-7; 7 bases line up with TRBD1. Germline V gene sequence: CDR1 SNHLY, CDR2 FYNNEI. The CDR3 is 13 amino acids. V gave up 6 bases and J gave up 3 bases; unmatched junction bases: 5.

This clone appeared once. CDR3 protein: CASSLIMGGAANYGYTF. CDR3 coding DNA: TGCGCCAGCAGCCTGATCATGGGGGGCGCGGCTAACTATGGCTACACCTTC. The chain is built from TRBV4-3 and TRBJ1-2, with a weak D call TRBD1 (6 bases). The CDR3 consists of 17 residues. The ends were cut back, 4 bases at V and 0 bases at J, with 18 bases in the middle. Germline values: CDR1 LGHNA, CDR2 YSLEER.

This chain joins TRBV9 and TRBJ2-7, with D perhaps TRBD1 (6 bases). The V gene's germline CDR1 is SGDLS and CDR2 YYNGEE. The CDR3 length is 14 residues. V dropped 0 bases and J dropped 3 bases, with 10 bases sitting between them. The CDR3 bases are TGTGCCAGCAGCGTAGAATCCAGGGGCTACGAGCAGTACTTC. Protein sequence: CASSVESRGYEQYF.

The chain recombines TRBV12-5 with TRBJ1-5; no definite D call. The CDR3 contains 13 residues. Germline V gene sequence: CDR1 LGHNT, CDR2 FRNRAP. The V gene lost 3 bases and the J gene lost 4 bases, with 7 bases spanning the gap. Written as DNA, the CDR3 is TGTGCTAGTGGTTTAGAGTGGAATCAGCCCCAGCATTTT. Residues: CASGLEWNQPQHF.

The CDR3 DNA reads TGTGCCAGCAGCCCCTACGGGGGGCAAGAGACCCAGTACTTC. Protein: CASSPYGGQETQYF. The J gene is TRBJ2-5, the V gene TRBV6-6; 7 positions match TRBD2. The CDR3 spans 14 residues. Per germline, CDR1 MNHNY and CDR2 SVGAGI (reference sequence). With 6 bases clipped from V and 2 bases from J, the junction kept 6 bases outside the gene matches.

V is TRBV4-1 and J is TRBJ2-7; no clear D gene. Trimming shortened V by 2 bases and J by 5 bases, and 16 bases separated the two germline ends. In germline, CDR1 is MGHRA, CDR2 YSYEKL. The CDR3 length is 15 residues. The CDR3 protein is CASSQSGTRGNEQYF. The CDR3 DNA reads as TGCGCCAGCAGCCAAAGTGGCACCCGAGGAAACGAGCAGTACTTC.

V is TRBV7-2 and J is TRBJ1-1, with a possible D match to TRBD1 (6 bases). The germline V gene encodes CDR1 SGHTA and CDR2 FQGNSA. V shed 4 bases and J shed 0 bases, with 18 bases lying between them. The CDR3 spans 17 residues. CDR3: CASSSPGGRNLNTEAFF. The CDR3 bases are TGTGCCAGCAGCTCCCCGGGGGGGCGGAATTTGAACACTGAAGCTTTCTTT.

V gene TRBV30 combines with J gene TRBJ2-7; 7 bases align to TRBD1. V dropped 4 bases and J dropped 6; count of bases not matched to a gene: 6. The CDR3 runs to 12 residues. CDR1 and CDR2 from the germline V gene are GTSNPN and SVGIG (reference sequence). CDR3: CAWKGGHREQYF. The CDR3, as DNA: TGTGCCTGGAAAGGGGGCCATCGCGAGCAGTACTTC.

This chain links TRBV4-1 with TRBJ2-3, with D uncertain. The V end was cut by 0 bases, the J end by 4 bases, with 5 bases between. Germline V CDR1 and CDR2: MGHRA, YSYEKL. There are 13 residues in the CDR3. The CDR3 protein is CASSQERADTQYF. The CDR3 DNA reads as TGCGCCAGCAGCCAAGAACGGGCAGATACGCAGTATTTT.

The V gene is TRBV6-6, the J gene TRBJ2-1; D possibly matches TRBD1 or TRBD2 (6 bases each). Germline CDR1 reads MNHNY; CDR2 reads SVGAGI (reference sequence). The CDR3 spans 14 residues. V lost 2 bases, J lost 5 bases, and 10 bases lay in between. This CDR3 reads CASSYLGGNNEQFF. The CDR3 region has the DNA TGTGCCAGCAGTTACCTCGGGGGCAACAATGAGCAGTTCTTC.

This clone was seen a few times. The rearrangement joins TRBV2 to TRBJ2-7, with TRBD1 matching over 11 bases. The CDR3 sequence is 15 residues long. J lost 5 bases, V lost 5 bases, and 8 bases had no gene match. The germline V gene has CDR1 SNHLY and CDR2 FYNNEI. The CDR3 protein is CASSTRTGGFHEQYF. CDR3 DNA sequence: TGTGCCAGCAGTACGCGGACAGGGGGCTTCCACGAGCAGTACTTC.

This chain connects TRBV6-6 to TRBJ2-7; 7 nucleotides match TRBD2. The trim removed 2 bases at V and 2 bases at J, leaving 9 bases unmatched. The CDR3 is made up of 16 amino acids. CDR1 is MNHNY, CDR2 SVGAGI, per germline (reference sequence). The CDR3 DNA reads as TGTGCCAGCAGTTACCTCCCGGGGGGTTACACCTACGAGCAGTACTTC. It encodes CASSYLPGGYTYEQYF.

The J gene is TRBJ2-7, the V gene TRBV11-2, with 7 bases identical to TRBD1. The CDR3 sequence is 15 residues long. Germline V gives CDR1 SGHAT, CDR2 FQNNGV. After removal of 5 bases from V and 5 bases from J, the junction contained 12 bases not matched to a gene. CDR3 sequence reads: CASSLNPRGLDEQYF. In nucleotides, the CDR3 is TGTGCCAGCAGCCTCAACCCAAGGGGGCTTGACGAGCAGTACTTC. The complete variable domain, with remaining parts taken from reference TRBV11-2 and TRBJ2-7, reads EAGVAQSPRYKIIEKRQSVAFWCNPISGHATLYWYQQILGQGPKLLIQFQNNGVVDDSQLPKDRFSAERLKGVDSTLKIQPAKLEDSAVYLCASSLNPRGLDEQYFGPGTRLTVT.

The chain joins TRBV5-1 to TRBJ2-3; 12 bases are shared with TRBD1. The CDR3 sequence is 15 residues long. V lost 5 bases and J lost 4; bases outside the gene matches: 5. Looked up from germline, CDR1 is SGHRS and CDR2 is YFSETQ. Here the CDR3 DNA reads TGCGCCAGCAGGGGGGGGACAGGGGGCGCAGATACGCAGTATTTT. This codes for CASRGGTGGADTQYF. Looking up the rest from reference TRBV5-1 and TRBJ2-3 gives the full variable domain: KAGVTQTPRYLIKTRGQQVTLSCSPISGHRSVSWYQQTPGQGLQFLFEYFSETQRNKGNFPGRFSGRQFSNSRSEMNVSTLELGDSALYLCASRGGTGGADTQYFGPGTRLTVL.

CDR3 nucleotides: TGTGCCAGCAGGACAGGGGTGGGTGAAAAACTGTTTTTT. Translation gives CASRTGVGEKLFF. The rearrangement uses TRBV27 and TRBJ1-4; 8 positions match TRBD1. The CDR3 covers 13 residues. The V and J ends lost 6 bases and 7 bases, in that order; junction bases with no gene match: 4. The germline gives CDR1 MNHEY, CDR2 SMNVEV (reference sequence).

The chain carries TRBV9 and TRBJ1-2; tentatively, D is TRBD1 (5 bases). The CDR3 totals 12 residues. The germline V and J ends were trimmed by 4 bases and 7 bases, with 11 bases remaining between them. The germline gives CDR1 SGDLS, CDR2 YYNGEE. DNA of the CDR3: TGTGCCAGCAGCTTAGGGGCGGGTGGCTACACCTTC. Protein sequence: CASSLGAGGYTF.

With respect to this clone: Mismatch with germline at one junction end may stem from a read error. The CDR3 here is CASSIAGGSTDTQYF. CDR3 bases: TGTGCCAGCAGCATAGCGGGGGGCAGCACAGATACGCAGTATTTT. The chain links TRBV7-2 to TRBJ2-3; TRBD2 matches 10 bases. The CDR3 has 15 amino acids. Germline lookup yields CDR1 SGHTA and CDR2 FQGNSA. Full variable domain (outside the CDR3, taken from reference TRBV7-2 and TRBJ2-3): GAGVSQSPSNKVTEKGKDVELRCDPISGHTALYWYRQSLGQGLEFLIYFQGNSAPDKSGLPSDRFSAERTGGSVSTLTIQRTQQEDSAVYLCASSIAGGSTDTQYFGPGTRLTVL.

This clone was seen once. The CDR3 region has the DNA TGTGCCAGTAGTATAGCGGGACAGGGGGCAGAAAAACTGTTTTTT. It specifies CASSIAGQGAEKLFF. V gene TRBV19 combines with J gene TRBJ1-4; TRBD1 matches at 12 bases. This CDR3 comprises 15 residues. CDR1 is LNHDA and CDR2 is SQIVND in the germline V gene (reference sequence). V gave up 1 base and J gave up 8 bases; unmatched junction bases: 2.

The chain recombines TRBV7-8 with TRBJ2-5, with 8 bases lining up with TRBD1. Germline V gene lookup returns CDR1 SGHVS and CDR2 FQNEAQ. This CDR3 comprises 16 residues. The V and J ends lost 4 bases and 4 bases, in that order; junction bases with no gene match: 11. The CDR3 bases are TGTGCCAGCAGCTCAGGACAGGGAGGAGGGTCAGAGACCCAGTACTTC. This encodes CASSSGQGGGSETQYF.

The V and J genes are TRBV6-6 and TRBJ1-1; no reliable D call. V was shortened by 0 bases and J by 6 bases, with 8 bases between the two germline ends. CDR3 size: 13 residues. Germline V lookup: CDR1 MNHNY, CDR2 SVGAGI (reference sequence). The CDR3 is CASSYSRVAEAFF. DNA of the CDR3: TGTGCCAGCAGTTACTCGAGGGTAGCTGAAGCTTTCTTT.

J is TRBJ1-1 and V is TRBV5-1; unclear D gene. Germline V gene data show CDR1 as SGHRS and CDR2 as YFSETQ. V was clipped by 4 bases and J by 7 bases, with 14 bases between them. The CDR3 runs to 13 residues. CDR3 in amino acids: CASSTSGRDEAFF. The CDR3 DNA is TGCGCCAGCAGCACCTCCGGTAGGGATGAAGCTTTCTTT.

The chain has TRBV2 and TRBJ1-1; D is perhaps TRBD1 (6 bases). The CDR3 sequence is 14 residues long. Germline CDR1 reads SNHLY; CDR2 reads FYNNEI. Between the trimmed V and J ends, which lost 5 bases and 1 base, there was a span of 11 bases. The CDR3 here is CASSLRGANTEAFF. In DNA, the CDR3 is TGTGCCAGCAGTCTACGGGGGGCGAACACTGAAGCTTTCTTT.

This chain joins TRBV2 and TRBJ1-2, with D perhaps matching TRBD1 (6 bases). This CDR3 region has 15 residues. V shed 1 base and J shed 4 bases, with 13 bases lying between them. Germline V CDR1 and CDR2: SNHLY, FYNNEI. CDR3 loop: CASSEVATGTYGYTF. The DNA of the CDR3 is TGTGCCAGCAGTGAAGTAGCGACAGGAACCTATGGCTACACCTTC.

The chain joins TRBV4-1 to TRBJ2-3; 12 bases are a match to TRBD1. V lost 9 bases to trimming and J lost 4 bases; unmatched junction nucleotides: 11. This CDR3 is built from 16 residues. Looked up from germline, CDR1 is MGHRA and CDR2 is YSYEKL. CDR3 protein: CASGGTGTGGSDTQYF. The CDR3 nucleotides are TGCGCCAGTGGTGGTACCGGGACAGGGGGCTCAGATACGCAGTATTTT.

In DNA, the CDR3 is TGTGCCAGTAGTATGGCGGGGGCGGGGGAGACCCAGTACTTC. Encoded protein: CASSMAGAGETQYF. The rearrangement uses TRBV19 and TRBJ2-5; a possible D gene is TRBD2 (7 bases). The CDR3 contains 14 residues. Deletions cut 3 bases from V and 5 bases from J, with 13 bases between. Germline V gene lookup returns CDR1 LNHDA and CDR2 SQIVND (reference sequence).

CDR3 nucleotide sequence: TGTGCCACCAGCAGAGAAGGGACGGTGAGCTCCTACGAGCAGTACTTC. Amino acid sequence: CATSREGTVSSYEQYF. V usage is TRBV15 and J usage is TRBJ2-7; either TRBD1 or TRBD2 may fit D (5 bases each). The V gene's germline CDR1 is LNHNV and CDR2 YYDKDF (reference sequence). Trimming removed 0 bases at V and 0 bases at J, with 12 bases between. The CDR3 is 16 amino acids.

J is TRBJ2-1 and V is TRBV7-2, with unresolved D. Germline V lookup: CDR1 SGHTA, CDR2 FQGNSA. The CDR3 runs to 14 residues. V was shortened by 2 bases and J by 4 bases, with 9 bases between the two germline ends. CDR3 DNA: TGTGCCAGCAGCTTAAGGGCAGAATACAATGAGCAGTTCTTC. It translates to CASSLRAEYNEQFF.

The chain is built from TRBV28 and TRBJ2-6; TRBD1 is a possible D gene (6 bases). The CDR3 has 15 amino acids. With 6 bases removed from V and 3 bases from J, the gap between germline ends came to 12 bases. Germline V gene data show CDR1 as MDHEN and CDR2 as SYDVKM. The CDR3, as DNA: TGTGCCAGCAGCCTCCGGACAGATGGGGCCAACGTCCTGACTTTC. Translating gives CASSLRTDGANVLTF. Together with reference TRBV28 and TRBJ2-6, the CDR3 gives the full variable domain: DVKVTQSSRYLVKRTGEKVFLECVQDMDHENMFWYRQDPGLGLRLIYFSYDVKMKEKGDIPEGYSVSREKKERFSLILESASTNQTSMYLCASSLRTDGANVLTFGAGSRLTVL.